This T cell receptor beta chain was identified during a study of T cells in localized non-small cell lung cancer. Study-wide results and limits: Out of the top 100 tumor clones, a median around 57 were seen in adjacent lung. Clonality peaked in uninvolved adjacent lung rather than tumor.

Assay: immunoSEQ multiplex PCR; the TCRdb copy retains only in-frame clones and omits some. The sample contains about 19,000 clones, around 90% of which appear only once. CDR3 length: 17 residues. V was cut by 4 bases and J by 4 bases, with 20 bases left in between. Details on this clone: Antigen unknown.

Sample: peripheral blood, taken before any cancer treatment. The chain has TRBV23-1 and TRBJ2-1; weak D call: TRBD2 (5 bases). TRBV23-1 is reported as an ORF; its role is uncertain. This sequence originates from a woman aged 35 to 75 with stage I lung adenocarcinoma. The chain's CDR3 is CASSPCWRRAIYNEQFF. Written as DNA, the CDR3 is TGCGCCAGCAGTCCCTGTTGGAGGCGGGCCATTTACAATGAGCAGTTCTTC.